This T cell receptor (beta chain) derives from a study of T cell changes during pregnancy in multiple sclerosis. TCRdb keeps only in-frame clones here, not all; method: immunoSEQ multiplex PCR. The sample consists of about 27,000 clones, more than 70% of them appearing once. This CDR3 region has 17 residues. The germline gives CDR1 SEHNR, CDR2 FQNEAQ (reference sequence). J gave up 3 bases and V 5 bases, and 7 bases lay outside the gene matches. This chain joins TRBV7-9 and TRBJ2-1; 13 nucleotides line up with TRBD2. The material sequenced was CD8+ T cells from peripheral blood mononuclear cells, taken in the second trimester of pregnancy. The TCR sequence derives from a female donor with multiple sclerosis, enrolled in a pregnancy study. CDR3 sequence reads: CASSPRLAGGLYNEQFF. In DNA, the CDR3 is TGTGCCAGCAGCCCGAGACTAGCGGGGGGCCTCTACAATGAGCAGTTCTTC.